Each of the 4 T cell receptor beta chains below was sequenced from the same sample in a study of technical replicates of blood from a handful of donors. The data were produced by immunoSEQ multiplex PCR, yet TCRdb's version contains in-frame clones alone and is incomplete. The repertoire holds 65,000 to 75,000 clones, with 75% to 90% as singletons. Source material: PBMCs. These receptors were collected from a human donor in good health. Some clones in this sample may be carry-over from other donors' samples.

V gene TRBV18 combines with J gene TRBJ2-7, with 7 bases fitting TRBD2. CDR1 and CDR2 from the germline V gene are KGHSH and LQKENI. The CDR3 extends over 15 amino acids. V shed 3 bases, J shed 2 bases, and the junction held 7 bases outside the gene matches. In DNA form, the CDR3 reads TGTGCCAGCTCACCGGGGTCCGGGGGGACCTACGAGCAGTACTTC. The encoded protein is CASSPGSGGTYEQYF.

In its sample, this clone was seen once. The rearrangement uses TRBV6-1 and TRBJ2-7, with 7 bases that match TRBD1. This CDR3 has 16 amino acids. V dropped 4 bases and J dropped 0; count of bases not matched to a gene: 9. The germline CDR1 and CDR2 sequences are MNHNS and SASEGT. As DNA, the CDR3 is TGTGCCAGCAGTGGCATAACACGGGACAGCTCCTACGAGCAGTACTTC. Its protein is CASSGITRDSSYEQYF.

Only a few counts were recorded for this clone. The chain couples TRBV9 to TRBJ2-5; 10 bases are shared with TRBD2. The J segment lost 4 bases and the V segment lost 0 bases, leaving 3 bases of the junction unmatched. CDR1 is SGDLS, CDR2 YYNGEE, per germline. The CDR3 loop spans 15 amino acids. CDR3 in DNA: TGTGCCAGCAGCGTAGTAGCGGGGGGCGGAGAGACCCAGTACTTC. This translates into CASSVVAGGGETQYF.

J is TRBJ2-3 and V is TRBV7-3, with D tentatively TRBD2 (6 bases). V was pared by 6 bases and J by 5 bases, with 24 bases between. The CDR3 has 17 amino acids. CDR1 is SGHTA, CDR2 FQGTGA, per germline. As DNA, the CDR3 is TGTGCCAGCAGGGCCCCGGGTAGCGGAGGAACGGGAGATACGCAGTATTTT. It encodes CASRAPGSGGTGDTQYF.